This TCR beta chain appears in the sequencing data of a study of shared clonotypes between healthy human individuals. It was at deep level that the assay was run. Libraries were prepared by immunoSEQ multiplex PCR; TCRdb keeps only in-frame clonotypes and omits some of them. Of about 1 million clones in the sample, around 75% were seen once. CDR1 is LNHDA and CDR2 is SQIVND in the germline V gene (reference sequence). Germline trimming cut 5 bases from V and 4 bases from J; bases unmatched to any gene: 12. The CDR3 spans 16 residues. The chain combines TRBV19 with TRBJ2-3, with 7 bases fitting TRBD2. Sequencing was carried out using memory CD4+ T cells sorted from blood. As for subset: CD45RA-negative fraction. This clonotype was obtained from a man aged 18 to 29 in good health. CDR3 sequence reads: CASSVESPGGSDTQYF. CDR3 sequence (DNA): TGTGCCAGTAGTGTCGAATCTCCGGGGGGATCAGATACGCAGTATTTT.